These 21 T cell receptor beta chains were all obtained from the same sample, sequenced in a study of immune evolution from preneoplasia to lung adenocarcinoma. Assay: immunoSEQ multiplex PCR; the TCRdb copy retains only in-frame clones and omits some. The sample lists approximately 9,600 clones, around four fifths occurring once. Sequenced material: FFPE lung adenocarcinoma in situ tissue. Source of these receptors: a person aged 55-80 years with lung adenocarcinoma.

The chain recombines TRBV7-6 with TRBJ2-5; weak D call: TRBD1 (6 bases). Per the germline V gene, CDR1 is SGHVS and CDR2 is FNYEAQ. This CDR3 comprises 14 residues. V shed 5 bases and J shed 5 bases, with 15 bases lying between them. CDR3 sequence (DNA): TGTGCCAGCAGCACCCAACAGGGAATGGAGACCCAGTACTTC. Translating gives CASSTQQGMETQYF. Based on the CDR3 plus reference TRBV7-6 and TRBJ2-5, the full variable domain is GAGVSQSPRYKVTKRGQDVALRCDPISGHVSLYWYRQALGQGPEFLTYFNYEAQQDKSGLPNDRFSAERPEGSISTLTIQRTEQRDSAMYRCASSTQQGMETQYFGPGTRLLVL.

This clone has a handful of counts. The chain carries TRBV28 and TRBJ1-2, with D tentatively TRBD1 (6 bases). Trimming shortened V by 6 bases and J by 4 bases, and 12 bases separated the two germline ends. The germline V gene has CDR1 MDHEN and CDR2 SYDVKM. The CDR3 sequence is 13 residues long. The CDR3 is CASSPTGTYGYTF. Written as DNA, the CDR3 is TGTGCCAGCAGCCCGACAGGCACCTATGGCTACACCTTC.

V and J are TRBV7-2 and TRBJ2-7; TRBD1 matches at 7 bases. CDR3 length: 15 amino acids. J gave up 5 bases and V 2 bases, and 9 bases lay outside the gene matches. The germline V gene encodes CDR1 SGHTA and CDR2 FQGNSA. CDR3 DNA: TGTGCCAGCAGCTTACGCTTTACAGGGGACCACGAGCAGTACTTC. This encodes CASSLRFTGDHEQYF.

This chain links TRBV28 with TRBJ1-2, with D unresolved. V dropped 4 bases and J dropped 3 bases, with 3 bases sitting between them. This CDR3 is 11 amino acids long. Germline values: CDR1 MDHEN, CDR2 SYDVKM. CDR3 sequence (DNA): TGTGCCAGCAGTTCTTACTATGGCTACACCTTC. It translates to CASSSYYGYTF.

The genes are TRBV19 and TRBJ2-5, with D unresolved. The length of the CDR3 is 15 residues. Germline CDR1 is LNHDA and CDR2 is SQIVND (reference sequence). V lost 7 bases and J lost 5, with 20 bases in between. CDR3: CASKDRNRHGETQYF. CDR3 nucleotides: TGTGCCAGTAAGGATAGGAATCGGCATGGGGAGACCCAGTACTTC.

V and J are TRBV5-5 and TRBJ1-6, with D tentatively TRBD1 (6 bases). The V end was cut by 5 bases, the J end by 7 bases, with 16 bases between. CDR1 and CDR2 (germline): SGHKS, YYEKEE (reference sequence). The CDR3 runs to 15 residues. The CDR3 DNA reads as TGTGCCAGCAGTTACTCGGACAGCTTAAATTCACCCCTCCACTTT. Translation gives CASSYSDSLNSPLHF.

The rearrangement links TRBV5-4 to TRBJ1-2; the D is unclear. The CDR3 covers 13 residues. Trimming shortened V by 1 base and J by 7 bases, and 11 bases separated the two germline ends. The germline CDR1 and CDR2 sequences are SGHNT and YYREEE (reference sequence). The CDR3 DNA sequence: TGTGCCAGCAGCTTGAGTGGGGTTGGTGGCTACACCTTC. This translates into CASSLSGVGGYTF.

In this sample, this clone turned up a few times. This chain links TRBV7-2 with TRBJ2-1, with 8 bases that match TRBD1. Germline values: CDR1 SGHTA, CDR2 FQGNSA. This CDR3 has 17 residues. Germline trimming cut 5 bases from V and 7 bases from J; bases unmatched to any gene: 16. This CDR3 is CASSPRHRTGSGNEQFF. The CDR3, as DNA: TGTGCCAGCAGCCCGCGTCACCGGACAGGGTCTGGGAATGAGCAGTTCTTC. Filled out from reference TRBV7-2 and TRBJ2-1, the complete variable domain reads GAGVSQSPSNKVTEKGKDVELRCDPISGHTALYWYRQSLGQGLEFLIYFQGNSAPDKSGLPSDRFSAERTGGSVSTLTIQRTQQEDSAVYLCASSPRHRTGSGNEQFFGPGTRLTVL.

By its share, this clone is medium-sized. The V call is TRBV11-2, the J call TRBJ2-5; D gene uncertain. The CDR3 totals 12 residues. V dropped 2 bases and J dropped 5 bases, with 6 bases sitting between them. CDR1 and CDR2 from the germline V gene are SGHAT and FQNNGV. The DNA for the CDR3 is TGTGCCAGCAGCTTAACTGGGGAGACCCAGTACTTC. As protein: CASSLTGETQYF.

V is TRBV2 and J is TRBJ2-7; D is uncertain. The germline gives CDR1 SNHLY, CDR2 FYNNEI. Trimming took off 6 bases at V and 4 bases at J, with 13 bases between the two ends. There are 13 residues in the CDR3. The CDR3 DNA is TGTGCCAGCAGCGGCCCTGCGTCGTACGAGCAGTACTTC. Protein sequence: CASSGPASYEQYF.

This chain connects TRBV27 to TRBJ1-5; 7 bases fit TRBD1. The CDR3 loop spans 14 amino acids. The V gene end was trimmed by 8 bases and the J gene end by 0 bases; junction bases not matched to a gene: 4. CDR1 and CDR2 from the germline V gene are MNHEY and SMNVEV (reference sequence). Here the CDR3 DNA reads TGTGCCAGCTCCCAGGGGGATAGCAATCAGCCCCAGCATTTT. Its protein product is CASSQGDSNQPQHF.

The gene calls are TRBV5-5 and TRBJ1-5; a possible D gene is TRBD1 (5 bases). V was shortened by 2 bases and J by 5 bases, with 8 bases between the two germline ends. CDR1 SGHKS and CDR2 YYEKEE come from the germline V gene (reference sequence). This CDR3 spans 13 amino acids. CDR3 bases: TGTGCCAGCAGCTTCCTACAGGATCAGCCCCAGCATTTT. This gives the protein CASSFLQDQPQHF.

This clone was found once. This sequence joins TRBV11-2 and TRBJ1-5, with D possibly matching TRBD1 (5 bases). Trimming took 0 bases from V and 6 from J, leaving 9 bases between them. Germline CDR1 reads SGHAT; CDR2 reads FQNNGV. The CDR3 loop spans 14 amino acids. CDR3 loop: CASSLEGPGQPQHF. CDR3 sequence (DNA): TGTGCCAGCAGCTTAGAGGGGCCCGGTCAGCCCCAGCATTTT.

The chain recombines TRBV19 with TRBJ2-2; D may be TRBD1 (6 bases). This CDR3 is 14 amino acids long. V was cut by 6 bases and J by 7 bases, with 15 bases left in between. The germline gives CDR1 LNHDA, CDR2 SQIVND (reference sequence). The CDR3 coding sequence is TGTGCCAGTAGCAGGGGTCCGCAGGTCGGGGAGCTGTTTTTT. Translation: CASSRGPQVGELFF.

The chain couples TRBV30 to TRBJ1-6; possibly TRBD1 for D (5 bases). The V gene's germline CDR1 is GTSNPN and CDR2 SVGIG (reference sequence). V was cut by 2 bases and J by 7 bases, with 18 bases left in between. The CDR3 runs to 16 residues. The CDR3 spells CAWSTVGGRINSPLHF. Written as DNA, the CDR3 is TGTGCCTGGAGTACTGTTGGGGGACGGATAAATTCACCCCTCCACTTT.

By proportion, this clone is large. This chain uses TRBV11-1 with TRBJ2-3; D not certain. V lost 5 bases to trimming and J lost 5 bases, with 11 bases between them. Germline V CDR1 and CDR2: SGHAT, FQDESV (reference sequence). The CDR3 consists of 13 residues. CDR3 loop: CASSPHSRDTQYF. DNA of the CDR3: TGTGCCAGCAGCCCCCACAGCCGAGATACGCAGTATTTT. The full variable domain, completed using reference TRBV11-1 and TRBJ2-3, is EAEVAQSPRYKITEKSQAVAFWCDPISGHATLYWYRQILGQGPELLVQFQDESVVDDSQLPKDRFSAERLKGVDSTLKIQPAELGDSAMYLCASSPHSRDTQYFGPGTRLTVL.

This chain uses TRBV28 with TRBJ1-2; D might be TRBD1 (5 bases). The CDR3 consists of 12 residues. V was cut by 7 bases and J by 6 bases, with 12 bases left in between. Per germline, CDR1 MDHEN and CDR2 SYDVKM. The CDR3 region is CASIQGQNGYTF. CDR3 in DNA: TGTGCCAGCATCCAGGGTCAGAATGGCTACACCTTC.

This clone has a single count. The chain uses TRBV27 and TRBJ1-5; tentative D call: TRBD1 (5 bases). Trimming left V 4 bases short and J 2 bases short, with 9 bases between. The germline CDR1 and CDR2 sequences are MNHEY and SMNVEV (reference sequence). There are 14 residues in the CDR3. CDR3 in amino acids: CASSSQGGNQPQHF. The CDR3, as DNA: TGTGCCAGCAGTTCTCAGGGCGGCAATCAGCCCCAGCATTTT.

This chain joins TRBV27 and TRBJ2-7; D uncertain. This CDR3 has 14 amino acids. The V end lost 5 bases, the J end lost 2 bases, and 13 bases lay between the germline ends. Germline V gene data show CDR1 as MNHEY and CDR2 as SMNVEV (reference sequence). The chain's CDR3 is CASSGSLGTYEQYF. In nucleotides, the CDR3 is TGTGCCAGCAGTGGTTCTCTGGGCACCTACGAGCAGTACTTC.

By sample share, this clone is medium-sized. V gene TRBV30 combines with J gene TRBJ2-3; a weak D match, TRBD1 (8 bases). Germline assignment: CDR1 GTSNPN and CDR2 SVGIG (reference sequence). The CDR3 covers 13 residues. V was trimmed by 5 bases and J by 5 bases, leaving 14 bases between them. For the CDR3, the DNA is TGTGCCTGGGACAGGGGAGGGAGAGATACGCAGTATTTT. It yields the protein CAWDRGGRDTQYF.

J is TRBJ2-7 and V is TRBV29-1, with 7 bases identical to TRBD1. The V and J ends lost 4 bases and 1 base, in that order; junction bases with no gene match: 7. Germline CDR1 is SQVTM and CDR2 is ANQGSEA. There are 14 residues in the CDR3. The CDR3 sequence: CSVVGQRTSYEQYF. CDR3 nucleotide sequence: TGCAGCGTTGTGGGACAGCGCACTTCCTACGAGCAGTACTTC.